This T cell receptor beta chain stems from a study of T-cell memory formation after mild COVID-19. Study-wide findings and caveats: The study detected some responding clones in pre-infection memory, suggesting cross-reactive memory joined. A balance of CD4 and CD8 characterized clones contracting day 15 to 85, whereas later expanders leaned CD4+.

This clonotype was seen only a few times. Its antigen remains unknown. This CDR3 region has 14 residues. Looked up from germline, CDR1 is SGHTA and CDR2 is FQGNSA. V lost 5 bases, J lost 2 bases, and 12 bases lay in between. Amplification by 5'RACE using constant-segment primers produced TCR alpha and TCR beta cDNA libraries that carried sample barcodes and UMIs. From the 5' RACE reads, TCRdb called clonotypes with MiXCR, one entry per CDR3 protein. The data show 300,000 to 400,000 distinct CDR3 sequences, roughly an eighth seen once. The chain couples TRBV7-2 to TRBJ1-1; tentative D call: TRBD1 (5 bases). Source material: PBMCs or a T cell subset sorted from them (not recorded which). The sequence came from a man between 18 and 35 years old who had mild COVID-19 (a few samples of this study predate the infection). Cell type and time point are not known. The CDR3 here is CASSVSGVNTEAFF. The CDR3 DNA is TGTGCCAGCAGCGTTTCGGGGGTTAACACTGAAGCTTTCTTT.